One T cell receptor beta chain is described in this entry. Its matching antigen is unknown. This sample is part of a study of CD8+ T cells in alopecia areata. The overall study: Treated individuals took tofacitinib by mouth, 5 to 10 mg twice daily. Severity of treated patients was scored by affected scalp percentage.

Regarding the study as a whole: Normal skin's resident alphabeta T cells are sequenced alongside lesional scalp T cells.

Trimming cost V 2 bases and J 11 bases, with 13 bases left between them. The CDR3 extends over 12 amino acids. CDR1 and CDR2 (germline): SGHDT, YYEEEE. As the sequencing template, cDNA was produced by extracting RNA and reverse transcribing it. Sequencing used immunoSEQ multiplex PCR; TCRdb keeps in-frame clones, though not all of them. There are about 300,000 clones in the sample; 58% occur only once, and more than 1.5% lies in the top ten. Stated treatment: oral pan-JAK inhibitor, 5-10 mg twice daily. The starting material was CD4+ T cells sorted from blood, obtained at week 24, from a patient treated with tofacitinib. The chain combines TRBV5-6 with TRBJ2-5; perhaps TRBD1 as D (6 bases). The sequence came from a human donor with alopecia areata. The CDR3: CASSFSQGRQYF. The CDR3 DNA follows: TGTGCCAGCAGCTTCTCACAGGGACGACAGTACTTC.